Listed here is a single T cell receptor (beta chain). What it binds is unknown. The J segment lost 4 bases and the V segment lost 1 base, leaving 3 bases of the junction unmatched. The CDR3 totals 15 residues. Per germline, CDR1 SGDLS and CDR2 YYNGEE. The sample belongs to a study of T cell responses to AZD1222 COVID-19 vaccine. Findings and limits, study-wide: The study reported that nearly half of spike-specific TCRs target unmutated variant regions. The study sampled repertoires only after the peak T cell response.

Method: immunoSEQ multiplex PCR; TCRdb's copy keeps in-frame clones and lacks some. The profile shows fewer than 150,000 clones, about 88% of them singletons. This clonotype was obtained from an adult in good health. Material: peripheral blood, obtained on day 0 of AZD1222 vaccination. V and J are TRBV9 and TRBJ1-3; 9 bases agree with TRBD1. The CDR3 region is CASSVTGGLGNTIYF. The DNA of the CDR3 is TGTGCCAGCAGCGTAACAGGGGGCTTGGGAAACACCATATATTTT.